These 10 T cell receptor beta chains were all obtained from the same sample, sequenced in a study of CD8 T cells in ankylosing spondylitis. These receptors have no identified antigens. One entry per CDR3 protein, called by TCRdb with MiXCR from the 5' RACE reads. The data contain over 400,000 distinct CDR3 sequences, roughly 27% of them singletons. Regarding the study as a whole: Typical of ankylosing spondylitis blood, it appeared, was a TCR beta motif of eight highly homologous variants.

The sample was blood, either unsorted or a sorted T cell fraction (not recorded which). The receptors derive from a male donor with ankylosing spondylitis.

This sequence joins TRBV14 and TRBJ2-1, with D perhaps TRBD2 (5 bases). The CDR3 is 16 residues long. From germline, CDR1 is SGHDN and CDR2 FVKESK. Trimming left V 4 bases short and J 2 bases short, with 15 bases between. This CDR3 is CASSPLGRTTYNEQFF. CDR3 in DNA: TGTGCCAGCAGCCCTTTAGGGAGAACCACCTACAATGAGCAGTTCTTC.

This clonotype was picked up a small number of times. The chain employs TRBV5-1 and TRBJ2-3; the match to TRBD1 covers 9 bases. The CDR3 totals 15 residues. The V gene end was trimmed by 4 bases and the J gene end by 0 bases; junction bases not matched to a gene: 3. Germline V gene sequence: CDR1 SGHRS, CDR2 YFSETQ. As DNA, the CDR3 is TGCGCCAGCAGCACGGACAGGGGAAGCACAGATACGCAGTATTTT. It translates to CASSTDRGSTDTQYF.

CDR3 nucleotides: TGCAGCGTTTACGGCCCGGGATCGAACACCGGGGAGCTGTTTTTT. Protein sequence: CSVYGPGSNTGELFF. This chain links TRBV29-1 with TRBJ2-2, with a possible D match to TRBD2 (5 bases). Germline V lookup: CDR1 SQVTM, CDR2 ANQGSEA. The CDR3 runs to 15 residues. Trimming shortened V by 5 bases and J by 0 bases, and 13 bases separated the two germline ends.

The chain is built from TRBV29-1 and TRBJ2-2; weak D call: TRBD1 (6 bases). Trimming took off 1 base at V and 7 bases at J, with 16 bases between the two ends. The germline gives CDR1 SQVTM, CDR2 ANQGSEA. This CDR3 contains 15 residues. The CDR3 loop is CSVEGSRGIGGELFF. CDR3 coding DNA: TGCAGCGTTGAAGGTTCCAGGGGCATTGGCGGGGAGCTGTTTTTT.

Only one count was recorded for this clonotype. A single base separates this from a much larger clone, so it may be a read error. The DNA of the CDR3 is TGTGCCAGCAGCTTCTACGCAGATACGCAGTATTTT. Its translation is CASSFYADTQYF. V and J are TRBV5-5 and TRBJ2-3; D is ambiguous. CDR1 and CDR2 (germline): SGHKS, YYEKEE (reference sequence). This CDR3 is 12 amino acids long. The V end was cut by 2 bases, the J end by 4 bases, with 5 bases between. The full variable domain, rest sourced from reference TRBV5-5 and TRBJ2-3, is DAGVTQSPTHLIKTRGQQVTLRCSPISGHKSVSWYQQVLGQGPQFIFQYYEKEERGRGNFPDRFSARQFPNYSSELNVNALLLGDSALYLCASSFYADTQYFGPGTRLTVL.

This chain connects TRBV19 to TRBJ2-7; tentative D call: TRBD1 (5 bases). V lost 5 bases, J lost 2 bases, and 13 bases lay in between. In germline, CDR1 is LNHDA, CDR2 SQIVND (reference sequence). The CDR3 is made up of 14 amino acids. The CDR3 region is CASSFSTDTYEQYF. CDR3 bases: TGTGCCAGTAGTTTTTCGACAGATACCTACGAGCAGTACTTC.

This chain connects TRBV20-1 to TRBJ2-1; D ambiguous. The CDR3 has 14 amino acids. The germline gives CDR1 DFQATT, CDR2 SNEGSKA (reference sequence). The V end lost 7 bases, the J end lost 7 bases, and 20 bases lay between the germline ends. CDR3 coding DNA: TGCAGTGTTTACCGAGCCATGCCCTTGAATGAGCAGTTCTTC. This translates into CSVYRAMPLNEQFF.

V usage is TRBV20-1 and J usage is TRBJ2-3; D gene ambiguous. V was trimmed by 0 bases and J by 0 bases, leaving 10 bases between them. Per germline, CDR1 DFQATT and CDR2 SNEGSKA (reference sequence). This CDR3 is built from 15 residues. This CDR3 is CSAREDTKSTDTQYF. The CDR3 DNA reads as TGCAGTGCTAGAGAGGATACGAAAAGCACAGATACGCAGTATTTT.

The chain combines TRBV9 with TRBJ2-3, with D unclear. The length of the CDR3 is 16 residues. V lost 0 bases, J lost 2 bases, and 13 bases lay in between. Germline values: CDR1 SGDLS, CDR2 YYNGEE. CDR3 coding DNA: TGTGCCAGCAGCGTAGTCGGATCGGCGGTCACAGATACGCAGTATTTT. Translating it yields CASSVVGSAVTDTQYF.

This rearrangement joins TRBV2 to TRBJ2-1; 8 bases line up with TRBD2. V lost 6 bases to trimming and J lost 9 bases; unmatched junction nucleotides: 7. Germline V CDR1 and CDR2: SNHLY, FYNNEI. The CDR3 length is 13 residues. The CDR3 loop is CASRGTLAGEQFF. The CDR3 nucleotides are TGTGCCAGCAGGGGGACCCTAGCGGGTGAGCAGTTCTTC.